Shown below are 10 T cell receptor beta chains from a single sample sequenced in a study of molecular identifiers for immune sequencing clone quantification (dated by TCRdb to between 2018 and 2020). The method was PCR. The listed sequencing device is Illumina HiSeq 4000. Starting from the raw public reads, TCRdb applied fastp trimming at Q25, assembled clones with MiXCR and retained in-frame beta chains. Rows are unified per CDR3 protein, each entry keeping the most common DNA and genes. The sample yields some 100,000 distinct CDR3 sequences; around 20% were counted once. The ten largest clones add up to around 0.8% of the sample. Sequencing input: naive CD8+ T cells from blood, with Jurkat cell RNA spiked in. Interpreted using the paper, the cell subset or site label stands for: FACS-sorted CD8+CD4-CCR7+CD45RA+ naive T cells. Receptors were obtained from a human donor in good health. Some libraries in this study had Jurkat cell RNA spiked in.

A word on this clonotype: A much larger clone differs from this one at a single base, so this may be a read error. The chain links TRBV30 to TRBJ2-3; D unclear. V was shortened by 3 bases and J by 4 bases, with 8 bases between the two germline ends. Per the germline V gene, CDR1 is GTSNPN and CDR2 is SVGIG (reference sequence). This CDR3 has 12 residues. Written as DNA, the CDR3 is TGTGCCTGGAGCGCTTTAGCAGATACGCAGTATTTT. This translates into CAWSALADTQYF. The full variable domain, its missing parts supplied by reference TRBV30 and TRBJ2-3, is SQTIHQWPATLVQPVGSPLSLECTVEGTSNPNLYWYRQAAGRGLQLLFYSVGIGQISSEVPQNLSASRPQDRQFILSSKKLLLSDSGFYLCAWSALADTQYFGPGTRLTVL.

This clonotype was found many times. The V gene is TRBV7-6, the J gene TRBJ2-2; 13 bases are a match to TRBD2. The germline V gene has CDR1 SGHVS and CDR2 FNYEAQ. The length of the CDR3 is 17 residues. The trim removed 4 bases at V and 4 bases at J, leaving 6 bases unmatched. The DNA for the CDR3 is TGTGCCAGCAGCTCTACCGGGACTAGCGGGGCCACCGGGGAGCTGTTTTTT. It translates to CASSSTGTSGATGELFF.

The DNA of the CDR3 is TGTGCCAGCAGTTACCCCGGACTAGCGGGAGTCGGCACCGGGGAGCTGTTTTTT. Protein sequence: CASSYPGLAGVGTGELFF. The V call is TRBV7-9, the J call TRBJ2-2, with 13 positions matching TRBD2. Germline V gives CDR1 SEHNR, CDR2 FQNEAQ (reference sequence). Germline trimming cut 6 bases from V and 4 bases from J; bases unmatched to any gene: 11. CDR3 size: 18 residues.

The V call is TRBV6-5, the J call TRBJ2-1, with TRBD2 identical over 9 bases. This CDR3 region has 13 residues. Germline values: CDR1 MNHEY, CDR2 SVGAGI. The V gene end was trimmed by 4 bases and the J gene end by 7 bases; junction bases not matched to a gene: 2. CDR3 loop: CASSWTSENEQFF. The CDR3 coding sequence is TGTGCCAGCAGTTGGACTAGCGAGAATGAGCAGTTCTTC.

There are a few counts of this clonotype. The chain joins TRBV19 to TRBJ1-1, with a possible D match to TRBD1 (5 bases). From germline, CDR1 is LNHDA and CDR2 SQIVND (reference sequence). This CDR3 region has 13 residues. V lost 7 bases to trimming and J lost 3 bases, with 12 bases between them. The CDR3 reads CASTTGTYTEAFF. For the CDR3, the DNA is TGTGCCAGTACGACCGGGACGTACACTGAAGCTTTCTTT.

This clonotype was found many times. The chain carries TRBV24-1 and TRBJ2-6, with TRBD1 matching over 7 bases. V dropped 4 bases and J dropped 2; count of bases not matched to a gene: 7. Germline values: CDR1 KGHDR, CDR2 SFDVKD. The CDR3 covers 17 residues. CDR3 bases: TGTGCCACCAGTGACTGGGACAGCCTCGCTGGGGCCAACGTCCTGACTTTC. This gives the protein CATSDWDSLAGANVLTF.

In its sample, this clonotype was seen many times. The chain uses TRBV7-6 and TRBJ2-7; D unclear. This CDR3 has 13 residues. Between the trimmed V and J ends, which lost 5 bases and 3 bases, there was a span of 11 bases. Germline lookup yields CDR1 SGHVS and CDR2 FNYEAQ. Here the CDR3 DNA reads TGTGCCAGCAGCCGTAGCCAAGACTACGAGCAGTACTTC. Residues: CASSRSQDYEQYF. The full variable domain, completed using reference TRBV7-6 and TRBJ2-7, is GAGVSQSPRYKVTKRGQDVALRCDPISGHVSLYWYRQALGQGPEFLTYFNYEAQQDKSGLPNDRFSAERPEGSISTLTIQRTEQRDSAMYRCASSRSQDYEQYFGPGTRLTVT.

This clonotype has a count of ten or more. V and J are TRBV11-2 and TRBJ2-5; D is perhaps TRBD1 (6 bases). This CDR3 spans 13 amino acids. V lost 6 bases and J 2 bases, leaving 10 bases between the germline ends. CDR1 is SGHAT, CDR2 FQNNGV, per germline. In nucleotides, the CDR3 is TGTGCCAGCAGTGACAGGATACAAGAGACCCAGTACTTC. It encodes CASSDRIQETQYF.

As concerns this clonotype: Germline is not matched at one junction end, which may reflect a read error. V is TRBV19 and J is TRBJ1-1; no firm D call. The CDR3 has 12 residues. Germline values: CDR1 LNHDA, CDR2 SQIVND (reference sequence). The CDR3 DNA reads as TGTGCCAGTAGTATTGGTAACACTGGAGCTTTCTTT. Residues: CASSIGNTGAFF.

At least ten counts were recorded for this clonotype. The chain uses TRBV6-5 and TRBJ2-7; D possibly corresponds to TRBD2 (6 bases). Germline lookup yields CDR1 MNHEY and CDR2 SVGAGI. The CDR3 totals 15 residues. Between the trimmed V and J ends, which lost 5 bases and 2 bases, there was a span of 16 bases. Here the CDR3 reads CASSPEASETYEQYF. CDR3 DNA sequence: TGTGCCAGCAGTCCGGAGGCTAGCGAAACCTACGAGCAGTACTTC.